Listed below are T cell receptor beta chains from one sample, sequenced in a study of blood T cell repertoires in COVID-19. The assay was immunoSEQ multiplex PCR, and TCRdb's table has in-frame clones only and misses some. The sample has 200,000 to 250,000 clones, roughly 79% seen once. Sequenced input: PBMCs or T cells enriched from blood (not recorded which). All receptors derive from a man in his forties who had recovered from COVID-19. The CDR3 runs from the conserved cysteine through the conserved F or W. Fields, in order: CDR3 DNA, CDR3 protein, CDR3 length, D gene, J gene, clone size, V gene. The D gene is left open where the match is weak. For some rows the clone size is stated as once, few or many, or as a class when expanded; others skip it.

cdr3_nt: TGTGCCAGCAGCTTGGAAGCCGGGACAGGGAGCACAGATACGCAGTATTTT; cdr3_aa: CASSLEAGTGSTDTQYF; cdr3_length: 17; d_call: TRBD1; j_call: TRBJ2-3; clone_size: once; v_call: TRBV5-4
cdr3_nt: TGCGCCAGCAGCGATCGAGACAGGGGGGCGAATGAGCAGTTCTTC; cdr3_aa: CASSDRDRGANEQFF; cdr3_length: 15; d_call: TRBD1; j_call: TRBJ2-1; clone_size: few; v_call: TRBV4-1
cdr3_nt: TGTGCCAGCAGTTTAATGCCGAGGAGCACTGAAGCTTTCTTT; cdr3_aa: CASSLMPRSTEAFF; cdr3_length: 14; d_call: NA; j_call: TRBJ1-1; clone_size: NA; v_call: TRBV28
cdr3_nt: TGTGCCAGCAGTTTCCAGGGGCTCACTGAAGCTTTCTTT; cdr3_aa: CASSFQGLTEAFF; cdr3_length: 13; d_call: NA; j_call: TRBJ1-1; clone_size: NA; v_call: TRBV27
cdr3_nt: TGCGCCAGCAGCCAGGGGGCCAACAATCAGCCCCAGCATTTT; cdr3_aa: CASSQGANNQPQHF; cdr3_length: 14; d_call: NA; j_call: TRBJ1-5; clone_size: few; v_call: TRBV4-1
cdr3_nt: TGTGCCAGCAGTCTGGGGGACGCTAGCGGGATCACAGATACGCAGTATTTT; cdr3_aa: CASSLGDASGITDTQYF; cdr3_length: 17; d_call: TRBD2; j_call: TRBJ2-3; clone_size: NA; v_call: TRBV28
cdr3_nt: TGTGCCAGCAGCCAATATACGAGGACAGCTACTCTCGAGCAGTACTTC; cdr3_aa: CASSQYTRTATLEQYF; cdr3_length: 16; d_call: NA; j_call: TRBJ2-7; clone_size: NA; v_call: TRBV7-8
cdr3_nt: TGTGCCACCAGTGATTTCAGGGGTCAGCCCCAGCATTTT; cdr3_aa: CATSDFRGQPQHF; cdr3_length: 13; d_call: NA; j_call: TRBJ1-5; clone_size: once; v_call: TRBV24-1
cdr3_nt: TGTGCCAGCGCCCGGAGCTTAATAGATACGCAGTATTTT; cdr3_aa: CASARSLIDTQYF; cdr3_length: 13; d_call: NA; j_call: TRBJ2-3; clone_size: NA; v_call: TRBV27
cdr3_nt: TGTGCCAGCAGCTTGAGCTCCTACGAGCAGTACTTC; cdr3_aa: CASSLSSYEQYF; cdr3_length: 12; d_call: NA; j_call: TRBJ2-7; clone_size: NA; v_call: TRBV28
cdr3_nt: TGTGCCAGCAGCCAAGTGTTAGCGGGAGCGGACAATGAGCAGTTCTTC; cdr3_aa: CASSQVLAGADNEQFF; cdr3_length: 16; d_call: TRBD2; j_call: TRBJ2-1; clone_size: NA; v_call: TRBV14
cdr3_nt: TGCGCCAGCAGCCAAGGGACTAGCGGGGTCGATGAGCAGTTCTTC; cdr3_aa: CASSQGTSGVDEQFF; cdr3_length: 15; d_call: TRBD2; j_call: TRBJ2-1; clone_size: once; v_call: TRBV4-1
cdr3_nt: TGCAGTGCTCAGACGGGTTCACCCCTCCACTTT; cdr3_aa: CSAQTGSPLHF; cdr3_length: 11; d_call: NA; j_call: TRBJ1-6; clone_size: NA; v_call: TRBV20-1
cdr3_nt: TGTGCCAGCGGCCAGAGGATCGAACAAGAGACCCAGTACTTC; cdr3_aa: CASGQRIEQETQYF; cdr3_length: 14; d_call: NA; j_call: TRBJ2-5; clone_size: NA; v_call: TRBV2
cdr3_nt: TGTGCCAGCAGACCCCAGATGAACACTGAAGCTTTCTTT; cdr3_aa: CASRPQMNTEAFF; cdr3_length: 13; d_call: NA; j_call: TRBJ1-1; clone_size: NA; v_call: TRBV2
cdr3_nt: TGCGCCAGCAGCTTGTTACAGGGGGATAATGAGCAGTTCTTC; cdr3_aa: CASSLLQGDNEQFF; cdr3_length: 14; d_call: TRBD1; j_call: TRBJ2-1; clone_size: NA; v_call: TRBV5-1
cdr3_nt: TGTGCCAGCTCACCAGAGCTGGTCTCCTATAATTCACCCCTCCACTTT; cdr3_aa: CASSPELVSYNSPLHF; cdr3_length: 16; d_call: NA; j_call: TRBJ1-6; clone_size: NA; v_call: TRBV18
cdr3_nt: TGTGCCAGCAGGGGACAGGGAAAGAACACTGAAGCTTTCTTT; cdr3_aa: CASRGQGKNTEAFF; cdr3_length: 14; d_call: TRBD1; j_call: TRBJ1-1; clone_size: NA; v_call: TRBV2